This TCR beta chain was sequenced in a study of beta chain features in type 1 diabetes. Across the whole study: Sorted cell examination encompassed 100 million to 110 million cells across all samples. Findings and limits, study-wide: The similarity of naive, central memory and Treg TCRB repertoires appeared greater among patients than among healthy donors. The study found moderately but significantly shorter TCRB CDR3s in all four CD4+ subsets of Type 1 diabetes patients.

Reverse transcription of all isolated RNA meant that expressed TCRB transcripts were sequenced. Data came from immunoSEQ multiplex PCR; TCRdb stores just in-frame clones and leaves some out. The sample includes approximately 600,000 clones, 9.5% to 15% of them seen just once. This clone has only a few counts. Its antigen is currently unknown. The clonotype was recovered from a man aged 25-45 years with type 1 diabetes. Material: naive CD4+ T cells from blood.

DNA of the CDR3: TGTGCCAGCAGCCCGAGCGGGAGCATTCAGTACTTC. Protein sequence: CASSPSGSIQYF. This chain joins TRBV11-3 and TRBJ2-4, with 8 bases aligning to TRBD2. Trimming at V came to 5 bases and at J to 9 bases, leaving 3 bases not matched to a gene. The length of the CDR3 is 12 residues. The V gene's germline CDR1 is SGHNT and CDR2 YENEEA.